The 14 T cell receptor beta chains presented below share a single source sample, sequenced in a study of blood T cell repertoires in COVID-19. Generated by immunoSEQ multiplex PCR, the TCRdb table keeps only in-frame clones and is missing some. Among some 390,000 clones listed, approximately 87% were seen once. Sequencing was carried out using peripheral blood. The origin of the receptors is a woman aged 60-75 years with COVID-19, enrolled during active disease.

This chain joins TRBV19 and TRBJ1-2, with D possibly matching TRBD1 (6 bases). This CDR3 comprises 14 residues. The V end was cut by 6 bases, the J end by 0 bases, with 11 bases between. Germline V gives CDR1 LNHDA, CDR2 SQIVND (reference sequence). This chain's CDR3 is CASRDGQTNYGYTF. The DNA of the CDR3 is TGTGCCAGTAGGGACGGACAGACTAACTATGGCTACACCTTC.

The chain is built from TRBV2 and TRBJ1-5; D gene uncertain. The CDR3 is 17 amino acids. V shed 0 bases and J shed 0 bases, with 12 bases lying between them. Germline-derived CDR1 and CDR2 are SNHLY and FYNNEI. The CDR3 sequence is CASSEARSRNSNQPQHF. The CDR3 DNA is TGTGCCAGCAGTGAAGCCCGGTCACGAAATAGCAATCAGCCCCAGCATTTT.

The V gene is TRBV9, the J gene TRBJ2-7; D is undetermined. The V end was cut by 3 bases, the J end by 6 bases, with 13 bases between. The CDR3 totals 13 residues. The germline V gene encodes CDR1 SGDLS and CDR2 YYNGEE. In nucleotides, the CDR3 is TGTGCCAGCAGCGAAGGAGTCGGTTCCGAGCAGTACTTC. Protein: CASSEGVGSEQYF.

This clone was recorded a few times. The rearrangement links TRBV2 to TRBJ1-1, with D possibly matching TRBD1 (5 bases). Looked up from germline, CDR1 is SNHLY and CDR2 is FYNNEI. The CDR3 extends over 14 amino acids. With 8 bases removed from V and 3 bases from J, the gap between germline ends came to 16 bases. The CDR3 region is CASPLEGLDTEAFF. The CDR3 DNA is TGTGCCAGCCCCTTGGAGGGGTTGGACACTGAAGCTTTCTTT.

The sample holds a few counts of this clone. In DNA, the CDR3 is TGTGCCAGCAGTTTCCAGGGTCCCGGGGAGCTGTTTTTT. It encodes CASSFQGPGELFF. The V and J genes are TRBV12-3 or TRBV12-4 and TRBJ2-2, with D perhaps TRBD1 (5 bases). The CDR3 extends over 13 amino acids. V was shortened by 3 bases and J by 6 bases, with 8 bases between the two germline ends.

The genes are TRBV12-5 and TRBJ1-5; 7 bases agree with TRBD1. The V gene end was trimmed by 1 base and the J gene end by 2 bases; junction bases not matched to a gene: 2. The germline V gene has CDR1 LGHNT and CDR2 FRNRAP. The CDR3 is made up of 15 amino acids. The CDR3: CASGLDRGGNQPQHF. For the CDR3, the DNA is TGTGCTAGTGGTTTGGACAGGGGTGGCAATCAGCCCCAGCATTTT.

This chain uses TRBV2 with TRBJ2-1, with TRBD2 matching 7 bases. V was pared by 9 bases and J by 0 bases, with 2 bases of the junction left unmatched. CDR1 is SNHLY and CDR2 is FYNNEI in the germline V gene. The CDR3 contains 13 residues. CDR3 in amino acids: CARGGSSYNEQFF. The CDR3 coding sequence is TGTGCCAGGGGGGGGAGCTCCTACAATGAGCAGTTCTTC.

V and J are TRBV12-5 and TRBJ2-3; 10 bases are shared with TRBD2. J lost 0 bases, V lost 2 bases, and 8 bases had no gene match. The CDR3 extends over 18 amino acids. Germline assignment: CDR1 LGHNT and CDR2 FRNRAP. CDR3 residues: CASGLYSGGRTSTDTQYF. The CDR3 nucleotides read TGTGCTAGTGGTTTGTATAGCGGGGGGCGAACTAGCACAGATACGCAGTATTTT.

The rearrangement uses TRBV6-5 and TRBJ1-1; D perhaps matches TRBD1 (5 bases). CDR1 and CDR2 from the germline V gene are MNHEY and SVGAGI. The V and J ends lost 5 bases and 1 base respectively, with 8 bases between them. This CDR3 comprises 13 residues. CDR3 DNA sequence: TGTGCCAGCAGTACAGGAGAGAACACTGAAGCTTTCTTT. Translating it yields CASSTGENTEAFF.

The CDR3 sequence is CASSLAFYSGANVLTF. The CDR3 region has the DNA TGCGCCAGCAGCTTGGCCTTCTACTCTGGGGCCAACGTCCTGACTTTC. The V and J genes are TRBV5-1 and TRBJ2-6; D gene uncertain. Germline V gene lookup returns CDR1 SGHRS and CDR2 YFSETQ. Trimming left V 0 bases short and J 0 bases short, with 7 bases between. The CDR3 sequence is 16 residues long.

This clone has more than one count but fewer than ten. The V call is TRBV5-1, the J call TRBJ2-4; 9 bases fit TRBD1. The CDR3 runs 16 residues. Germline V gives CDR1 SGHRS, CDR2 YFSETQ. Trimming took 4 bases from V and 2 from J; bases not matched to a gene: 7. The CDR3 here is CASSLDRGSTKNIQYF. CDR3 coding DNA: TGCGCCAGCAGCCTGGACAGGGGTTCAACCAAAAACATTCAGTACTTC.

The chain carries TRBV20-1 and TRBJ1-1; D call uncertain. The CDR3 contains 11 residues. The germline V gene has CDR1 DFQATT and CDR2 SNEGSKA (reference sequence). The ends were cut back, 3 bases at V and 5 bases at J, with 7 bases in the middle. The CDR3 coding sequence is TGCAGTGCTAGGAGGATAACTGAAGCTTTCTTT. Encoded protein: CSARRITEAFF.

V and J are TRBV3-1 (or the pseudogene TRBV3-2) and TRBJ1-2; D ambiguous. The CDR3 runs to 13 residues. Germline V lookup: CDR1 LGHDT, CDR2 YNNKEL (reference sequence). V was clipped by 3 bases and J by 2 bases, with 7 bases between them. The CDR3 nucleotides are TGTGCCAGCAGCCATGAGTGGAACTATGGCTACACCTTC. Encoded protein: CASSHEWNYGYTF.

On this clone: Other DNA sequences of this sample code for an identical CDR3. The V call is TRBV5-1, the J call TRBJ1-5, with 8 bases that match TRBD1. This CDR3 comprises 15 residues. CDR1 SGHRS and CDR2 YFSETQ come from the germline V gene. J was trimmed by 2 bases and V by 1 base; bases with no gene match: 2. CDR3 nucleotide sequence: TGCGCCAGCAGCTTGACAGGGGGGGGCAATCAGCCCCAGCATTTT. It codes for CASSLTGGGNQPQHF. Combining the CDR3 with reference TRBV5-1 and TRBJ1-5 gives the whole variable domain KAGVTQTPRYLIKTRGQQVTLSCSPISGHRSVSWYQQTPGQGLQFLFEYFSETQRNKGNFPGRFSGRQFSNSRSEMNVSTLELGDSALYLCASSLTGGGNQPQHFGDGTRLSIL.